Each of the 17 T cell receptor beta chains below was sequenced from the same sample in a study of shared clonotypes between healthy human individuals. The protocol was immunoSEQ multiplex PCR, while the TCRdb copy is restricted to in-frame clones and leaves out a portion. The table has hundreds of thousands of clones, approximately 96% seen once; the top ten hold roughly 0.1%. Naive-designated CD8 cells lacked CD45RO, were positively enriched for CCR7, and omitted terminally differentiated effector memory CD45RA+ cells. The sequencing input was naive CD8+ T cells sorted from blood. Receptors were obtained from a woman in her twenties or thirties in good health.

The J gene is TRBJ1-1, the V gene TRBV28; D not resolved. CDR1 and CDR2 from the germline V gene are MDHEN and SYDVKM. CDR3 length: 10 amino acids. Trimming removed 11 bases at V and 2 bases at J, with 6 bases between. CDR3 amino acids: CAGINTEAFF. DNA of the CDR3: TGTGCCGGGATAAACACTGAAGCTTTCTTT. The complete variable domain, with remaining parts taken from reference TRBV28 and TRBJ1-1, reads DVKVTQSSRYLVKRTGEKVFLECVQDMDHENMFWYRQDPGLGLRLIYFSYDVKMKEKGDIPEGYSVSREKKERFSLILESASTNQTSMYLCAGINTEAFFGQGTRLTVV.

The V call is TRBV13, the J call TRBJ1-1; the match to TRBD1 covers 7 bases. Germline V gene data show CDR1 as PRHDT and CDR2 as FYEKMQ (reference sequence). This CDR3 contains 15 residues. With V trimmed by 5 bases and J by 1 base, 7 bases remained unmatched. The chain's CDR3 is CASSPDGQENTEAFF. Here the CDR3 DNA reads TGTGCCAGCAGCCCAGACGGACAGGAGAACACTGAAGCTTTCTTT.

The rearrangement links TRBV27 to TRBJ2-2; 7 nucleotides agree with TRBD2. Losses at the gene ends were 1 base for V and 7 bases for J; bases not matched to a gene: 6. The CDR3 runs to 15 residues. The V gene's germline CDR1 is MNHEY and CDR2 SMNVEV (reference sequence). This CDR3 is CASSLYGGTGGELFF. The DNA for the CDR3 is TGTGCCAGCAGTTTATACGGGGGGACGGGCGGGGAGCTGTTTTTT.

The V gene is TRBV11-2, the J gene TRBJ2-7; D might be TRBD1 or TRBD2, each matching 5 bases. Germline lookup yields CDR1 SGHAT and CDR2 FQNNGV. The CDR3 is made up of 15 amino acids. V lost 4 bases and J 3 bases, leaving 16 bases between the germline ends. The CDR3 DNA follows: TGTGCCAGCAGCTCCAGGGACGGAGGAGTCTACGAGCAGTACTTC. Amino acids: CASSSRDGGVYEQYF. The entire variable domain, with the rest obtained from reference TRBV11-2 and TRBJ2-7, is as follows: EAGVAQSPRYKIIEKRQSVAFWCNPISGHATLYWYQQILGQGPKLLIQFQNNGVVDDSQLPKDRFSAERLKGVDSTLKIQPAKLEDSAVYLCASSSRDGGVYEQYFGPGTRLTVT.

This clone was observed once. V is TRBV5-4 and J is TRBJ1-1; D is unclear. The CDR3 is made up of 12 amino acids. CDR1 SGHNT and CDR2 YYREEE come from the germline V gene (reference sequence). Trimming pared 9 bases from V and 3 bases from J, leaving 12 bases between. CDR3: CATQVVDTEAFF. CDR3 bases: TGTGCCACCCAAGTAGTGGACACTGAAGCTTTCTTT.

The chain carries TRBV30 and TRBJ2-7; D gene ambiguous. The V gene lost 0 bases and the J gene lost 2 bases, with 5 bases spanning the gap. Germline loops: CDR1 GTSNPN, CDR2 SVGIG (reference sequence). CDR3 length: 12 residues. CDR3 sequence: CAWSVGPYEQYF. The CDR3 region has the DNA TGTGCCTGGAGTGTCGGCCCCTACGAGCAGTACTTC.

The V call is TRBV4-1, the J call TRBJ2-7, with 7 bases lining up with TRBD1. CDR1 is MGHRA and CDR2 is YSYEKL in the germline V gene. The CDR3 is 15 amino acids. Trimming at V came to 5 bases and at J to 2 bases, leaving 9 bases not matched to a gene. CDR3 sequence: CASSMTRDRAYEQYF. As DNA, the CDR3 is TGCGCCAGCAGCATGACCCGGGACAGAGCCTACGAGCAGTACTTC.

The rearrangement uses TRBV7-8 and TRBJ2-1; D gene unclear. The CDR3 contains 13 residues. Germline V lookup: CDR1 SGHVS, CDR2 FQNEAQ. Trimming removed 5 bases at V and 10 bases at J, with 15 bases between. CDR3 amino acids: CASSPLSYPEQFF. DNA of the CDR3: TGTGCCAGCAGCCCGCTCTCGTACCCAGAGCAGTTCTTC.

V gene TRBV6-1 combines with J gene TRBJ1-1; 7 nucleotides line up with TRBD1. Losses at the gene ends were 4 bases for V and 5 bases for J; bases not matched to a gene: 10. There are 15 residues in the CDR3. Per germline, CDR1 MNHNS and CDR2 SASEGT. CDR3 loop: CASSGQGFDGTEAFF. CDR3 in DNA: TGTGCCAGCAGTGGACAGGGTTTTGACGGGACTGAAGCTTTCTTT.

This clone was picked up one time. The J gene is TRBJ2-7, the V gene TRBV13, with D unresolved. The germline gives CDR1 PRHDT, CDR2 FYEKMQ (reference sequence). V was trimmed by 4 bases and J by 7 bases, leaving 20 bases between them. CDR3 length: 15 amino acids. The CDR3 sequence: CASSWVDSAESEQYF. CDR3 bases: TGTGCCAGCAGCTGGGTTGATAGTGCTGAATCAGAGCAGTACTTC.

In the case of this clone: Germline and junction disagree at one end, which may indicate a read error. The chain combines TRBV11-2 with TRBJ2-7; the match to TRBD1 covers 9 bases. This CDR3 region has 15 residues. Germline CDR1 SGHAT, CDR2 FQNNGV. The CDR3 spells CASSHRQGGFNEQHF. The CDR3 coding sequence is TGCGCCAGCAGCCATCGACAGGGGGGTTTCAACGAGCAGCACTTC.

The CDR3 coding sequence is TGCGCCAGCAGTGAGTTTAACACCGGGGAGCTGTTTTTT. Translated: CASSEFNTGELFF. V gene TRBV10-2 combines with J gene TRBJ2-2; no clear D gene. Trimming pared 1 base from V and 2 bases from J, leaving 2 bases between. The germline V gene encodes CDR1 WSHSY and CDR2 SAAADI. The CDR3 runs to 13 residues.

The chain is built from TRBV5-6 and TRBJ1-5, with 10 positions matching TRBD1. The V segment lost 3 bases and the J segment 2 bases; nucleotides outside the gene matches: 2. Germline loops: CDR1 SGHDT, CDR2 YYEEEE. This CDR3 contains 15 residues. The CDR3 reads CASSSGTGGNQPQHF. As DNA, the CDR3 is TGTGCCAGCAGCTCCGGGACAGGGGGCAATCAGCCCCAGCATTTT.

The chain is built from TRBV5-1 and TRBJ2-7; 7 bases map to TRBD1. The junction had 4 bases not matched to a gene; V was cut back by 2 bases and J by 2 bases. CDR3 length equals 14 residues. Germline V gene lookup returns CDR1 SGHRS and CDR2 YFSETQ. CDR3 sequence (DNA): TGCGCCAGCAGCTTAGACAGGGCGCCCTACGAGCAGTACTTC. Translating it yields CASSLDRAPYEQYF.

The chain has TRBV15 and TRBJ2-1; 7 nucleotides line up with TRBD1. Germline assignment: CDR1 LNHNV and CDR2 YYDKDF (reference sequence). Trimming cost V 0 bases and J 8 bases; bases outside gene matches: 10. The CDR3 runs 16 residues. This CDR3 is CATSRDRGPKVDEQFF. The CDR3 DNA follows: TGTGCCACCAGCAGAGATAGGGGGCCAAAGGTGGATGAGCAGTTCTTC. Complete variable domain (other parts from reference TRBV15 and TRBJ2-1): DAMVIQNPRYQVTQFGKPVTLSCSQTLNHNVMYWYQQKSSQAPKLLFHYYDKDFNNEADTPDNFQSRRPNTSFCFLDIRSPGLGDTAMYLCATSRDRGPKVDEQFFGPGTRLTVL.

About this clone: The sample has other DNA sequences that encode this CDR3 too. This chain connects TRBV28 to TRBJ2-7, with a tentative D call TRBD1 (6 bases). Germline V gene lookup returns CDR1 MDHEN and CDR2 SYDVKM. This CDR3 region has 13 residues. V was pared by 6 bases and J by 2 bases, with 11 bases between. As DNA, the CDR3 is TGTGCCAGCAGACCACAGGGTACCTACGAGCAGTACTTC. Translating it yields CASRPQGTYEQYF.

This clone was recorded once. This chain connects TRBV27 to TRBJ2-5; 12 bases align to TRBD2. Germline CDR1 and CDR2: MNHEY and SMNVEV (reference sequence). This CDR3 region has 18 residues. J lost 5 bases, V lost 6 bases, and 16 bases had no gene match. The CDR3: CASSPHGLAGPLRETQYF. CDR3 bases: TGTGCCAGCAGCCCTCACGGACTAGCGGGACCCCTCCGGGAGACCCAGTACTTC.